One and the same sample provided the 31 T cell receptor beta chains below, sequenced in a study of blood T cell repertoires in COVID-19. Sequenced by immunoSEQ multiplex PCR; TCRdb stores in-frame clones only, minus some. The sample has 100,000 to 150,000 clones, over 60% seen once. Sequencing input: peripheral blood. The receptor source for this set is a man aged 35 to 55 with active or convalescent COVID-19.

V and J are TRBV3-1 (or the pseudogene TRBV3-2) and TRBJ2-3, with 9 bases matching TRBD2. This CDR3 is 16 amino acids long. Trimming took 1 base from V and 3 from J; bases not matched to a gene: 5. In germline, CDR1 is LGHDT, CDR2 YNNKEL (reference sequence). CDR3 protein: CASSQGTSVRTDTQYF. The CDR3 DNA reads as TGTGCCAGCAGCCAAGGGACTAGCGTGAGAACAGATACGCAGTATTTT.

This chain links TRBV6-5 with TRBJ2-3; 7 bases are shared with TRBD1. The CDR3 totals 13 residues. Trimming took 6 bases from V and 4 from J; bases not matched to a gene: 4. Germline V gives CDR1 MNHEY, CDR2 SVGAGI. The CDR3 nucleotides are TGTGCCAGCAGACACAGGGGTGCAGATACGCAGTATTTT. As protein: CASRHRGADTQYF.

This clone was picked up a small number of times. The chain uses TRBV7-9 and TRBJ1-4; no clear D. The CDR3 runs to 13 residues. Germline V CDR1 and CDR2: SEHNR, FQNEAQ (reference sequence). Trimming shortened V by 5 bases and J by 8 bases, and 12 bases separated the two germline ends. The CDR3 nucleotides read TGTGCCAGCAGCCCCGGAGGGAGCGAAAAACTGTTTTTT. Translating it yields CASSPGGSEKLFF.

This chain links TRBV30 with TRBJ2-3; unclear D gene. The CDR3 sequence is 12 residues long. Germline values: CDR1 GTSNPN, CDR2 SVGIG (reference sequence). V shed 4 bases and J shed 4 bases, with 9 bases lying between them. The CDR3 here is CAWTRVSDTQYF. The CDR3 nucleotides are TGTGCCTGGACCCGGGTCTCAGATACGCAGTATTTT.

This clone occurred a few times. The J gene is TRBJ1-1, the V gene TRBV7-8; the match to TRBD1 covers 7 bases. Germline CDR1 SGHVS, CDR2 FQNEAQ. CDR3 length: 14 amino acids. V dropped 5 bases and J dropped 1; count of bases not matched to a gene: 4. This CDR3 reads CASSLDRANTEAFF. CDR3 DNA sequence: TGTGCCAGCAGCCTCGACAGGGCGAACACTGAAGCTTTCTTT.

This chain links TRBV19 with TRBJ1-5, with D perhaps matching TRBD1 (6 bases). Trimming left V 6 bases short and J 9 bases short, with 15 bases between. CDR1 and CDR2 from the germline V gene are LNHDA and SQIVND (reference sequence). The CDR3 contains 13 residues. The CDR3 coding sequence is TGTGCCAGTAGCGAGGGGGGGCCGAGGCCCCAGCATTTT. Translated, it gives CASSEGGPRPQHF.

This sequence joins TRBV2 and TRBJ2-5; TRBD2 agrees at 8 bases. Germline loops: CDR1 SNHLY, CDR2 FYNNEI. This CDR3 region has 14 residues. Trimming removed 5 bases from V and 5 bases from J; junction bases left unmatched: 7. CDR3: CASSLSVAGETQYF. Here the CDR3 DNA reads TGTGCCAGCAGTCTCTCGGTAGCGGGGGAGACCCAGTACTTC. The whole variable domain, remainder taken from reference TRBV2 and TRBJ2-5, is EPEVTQTPSHQVTQMGQEVILRCVPISNHLYFYWYRQILGQKVEFLVSFYNNEISEKSEIFDDQFSVERPDGSNFTLKIRSTKLEDSAMYFCASSLSVAGETQYFGPGTRLLVL.

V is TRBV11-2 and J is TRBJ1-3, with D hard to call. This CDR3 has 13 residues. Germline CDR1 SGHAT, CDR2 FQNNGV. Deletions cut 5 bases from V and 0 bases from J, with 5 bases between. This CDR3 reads CASSQFSGNTIYF. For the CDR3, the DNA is TGTGCCAGCAGCCAATTCTCTGGAAACACCATATATTTT.

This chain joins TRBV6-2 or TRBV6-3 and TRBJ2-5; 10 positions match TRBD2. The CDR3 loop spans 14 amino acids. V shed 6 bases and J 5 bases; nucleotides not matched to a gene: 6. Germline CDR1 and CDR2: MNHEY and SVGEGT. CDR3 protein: CASSSAGGEETQYF. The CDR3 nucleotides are TGTGCCAGCAGCTCAGCGGGGGGGGAGGAGACCCAGTACTTC.

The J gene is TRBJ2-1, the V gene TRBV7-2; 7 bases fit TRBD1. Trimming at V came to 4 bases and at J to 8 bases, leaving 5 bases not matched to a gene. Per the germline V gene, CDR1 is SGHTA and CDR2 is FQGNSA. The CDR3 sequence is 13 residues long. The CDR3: CASSSRGRHEQFF. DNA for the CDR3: TGTGCCAGCAGCTCAAGGGGGCGCCATGAGCAGTTCTTC.

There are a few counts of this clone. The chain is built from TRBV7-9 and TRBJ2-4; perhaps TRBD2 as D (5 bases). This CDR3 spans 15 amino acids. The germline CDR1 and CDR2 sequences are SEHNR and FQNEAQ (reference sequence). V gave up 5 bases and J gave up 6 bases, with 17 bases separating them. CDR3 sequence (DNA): TGTGCCAGCAGCCAGAAGAGCGGTTTCGTAAACATTCAGTACTTC. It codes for CASSQKSGFVNIQYF.

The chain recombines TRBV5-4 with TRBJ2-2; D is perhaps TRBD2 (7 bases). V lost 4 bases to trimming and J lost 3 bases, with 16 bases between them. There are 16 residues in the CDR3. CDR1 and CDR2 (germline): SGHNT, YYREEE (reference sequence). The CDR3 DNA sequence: TGTGCCAGCAGCCTTGACCCCGGGGGGCACACCGGGGAGCTGTTTTTT. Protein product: CASSLDPGGHTGELFF.

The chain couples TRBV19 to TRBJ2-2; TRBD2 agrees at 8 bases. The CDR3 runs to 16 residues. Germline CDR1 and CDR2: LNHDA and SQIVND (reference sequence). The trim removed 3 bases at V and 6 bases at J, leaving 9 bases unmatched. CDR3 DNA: TGTGCCAGTAGTATTTCAAGCGGGAGTATTGCCGGGGAGCTGTTTTTT. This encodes CASSISSGSIAGELFF.

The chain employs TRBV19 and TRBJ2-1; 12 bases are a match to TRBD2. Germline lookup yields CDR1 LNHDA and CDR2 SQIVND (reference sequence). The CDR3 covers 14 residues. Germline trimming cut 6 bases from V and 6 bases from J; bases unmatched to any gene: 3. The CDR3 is CASSLAGGTNEQFF. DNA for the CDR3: TGTGCCAGTAGCCTAGCGGGAGGGACCAATGAGCAGTTCTTC.

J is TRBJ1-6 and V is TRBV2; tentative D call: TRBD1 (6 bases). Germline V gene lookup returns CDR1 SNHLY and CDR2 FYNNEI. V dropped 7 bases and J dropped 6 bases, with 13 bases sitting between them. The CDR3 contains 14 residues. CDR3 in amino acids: CASTMDSFNSPLHF. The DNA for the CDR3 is TGTGCCAGCACTATGGACAGCTTTAATTCACCCCTCCACTTT.

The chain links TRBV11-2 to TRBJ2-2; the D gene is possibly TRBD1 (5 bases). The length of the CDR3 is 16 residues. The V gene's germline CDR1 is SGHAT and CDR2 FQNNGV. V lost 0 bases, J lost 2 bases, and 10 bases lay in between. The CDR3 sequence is CASSLEGQKNTGELFF. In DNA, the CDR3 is TGTGCCAGCAGCTTAGAGGGGCAGAAAAACACCGGGGAGCTGTTTTTT.

CDR3: CASSVGSPAGQETQYF. The DNA for the CDR3 is TGTGCCAGCAGTGTAGGTTCGCCCGCGGGGCAAGAGACCCAGTACTTC. The chain employs TRBV2 and TRBJ2-5, with D possibly being TRBD2 (6 bases). Germline CDR1 and CDR2: SNHLY and FYNNEI. There are 16 residues in the CDR3. The V end lost 4 bases, the J end lost 2 bases, and 17 bases lay between the germline ends.

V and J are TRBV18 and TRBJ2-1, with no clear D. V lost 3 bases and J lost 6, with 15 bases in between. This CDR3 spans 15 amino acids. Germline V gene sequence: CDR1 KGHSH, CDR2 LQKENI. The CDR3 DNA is TGTGCCAGCTCACCGGTGATTTCGGCTAGCAATGAGCAGTTCTTC. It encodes CASSPVISASNEQFF.

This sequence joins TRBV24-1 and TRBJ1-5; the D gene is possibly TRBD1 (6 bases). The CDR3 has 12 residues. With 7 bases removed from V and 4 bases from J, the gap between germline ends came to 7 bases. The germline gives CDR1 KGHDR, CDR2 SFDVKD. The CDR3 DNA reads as TGTGCCACCAGCAGGGGAAATCAGCCCCAGCATTTT. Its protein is CATSRGNQPQHF.

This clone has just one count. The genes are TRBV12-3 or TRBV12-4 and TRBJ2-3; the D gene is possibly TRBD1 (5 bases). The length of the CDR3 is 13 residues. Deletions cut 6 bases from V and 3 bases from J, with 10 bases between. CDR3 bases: TGTGCCAGCAGGGGGCCCCTGACAGATACGCAGTATTTT. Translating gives CASRGPLTDTQYF.

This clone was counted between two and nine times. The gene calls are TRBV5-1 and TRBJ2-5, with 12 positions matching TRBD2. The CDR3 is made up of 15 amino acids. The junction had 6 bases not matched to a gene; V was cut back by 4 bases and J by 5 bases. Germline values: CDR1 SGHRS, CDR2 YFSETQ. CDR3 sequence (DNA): TGCGCCAGCAGCCCTAGCGGGGGGGCCGGGGAGACCCAGTACTTC. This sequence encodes CASSPSGGAGETQYF. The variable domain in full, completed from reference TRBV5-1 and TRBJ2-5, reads KAGVTQTPRYLIKTRGQQVTLSCSPISGHRSVSWYQQTPGQGLQFLFEYFSETQRNKGNFPGRFSGRQFSNSRSEMNVSTLELGDSALYLCASSPSGGAGETQYFGPGTRLLVL.

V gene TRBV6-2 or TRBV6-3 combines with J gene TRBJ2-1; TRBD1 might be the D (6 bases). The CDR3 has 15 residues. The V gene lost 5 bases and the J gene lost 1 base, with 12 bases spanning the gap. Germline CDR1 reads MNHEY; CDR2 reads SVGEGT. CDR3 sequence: CASSNRVSSYNEQFF. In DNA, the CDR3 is TGTGCCAGCAGTAACAGGGTATCATCCTACAATGAGCAGTTCTTC.

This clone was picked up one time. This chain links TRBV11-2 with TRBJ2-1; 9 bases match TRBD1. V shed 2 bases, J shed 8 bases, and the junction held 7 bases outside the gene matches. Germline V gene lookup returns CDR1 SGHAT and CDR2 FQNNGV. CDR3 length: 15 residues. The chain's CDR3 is CASSLTGGPGYEQFF. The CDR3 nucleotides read TGTGCCAGCAGCTTAACAGGGGGCCCGGGCTATGAGCAGTTCTTC.

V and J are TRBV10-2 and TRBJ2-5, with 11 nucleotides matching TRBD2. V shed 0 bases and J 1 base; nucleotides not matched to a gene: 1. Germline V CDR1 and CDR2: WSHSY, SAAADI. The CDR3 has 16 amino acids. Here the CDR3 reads CASSESTSGVQETQYF. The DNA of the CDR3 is TGCGCCAGCAGTGAGTCGACTAGCGGGGTCCAAGAGACCCAGTACTTC.

CDR3 nucleotide sequence: TGTGCCAGCAGCCGCCCCATAGCAACTAATGAAAAACTGTTTTTT. It encodes CASSRPIATNEKLFF. The chain links TRBV3-1 (or the pseudogene TRBV3-2) to TRBJ1-4; D is undetermined. Germline CDR1 LGHDT, CDR2 YNNKEL (reference sequence). This CDR3 region has 15 residues. Trimming stripped 4 bases from V and 0 bases from J, with 9 bases between.

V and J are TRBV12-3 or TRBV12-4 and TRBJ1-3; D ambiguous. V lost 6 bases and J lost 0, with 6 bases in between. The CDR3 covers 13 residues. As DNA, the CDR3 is TGTGCCAGCAGCCCAGGCTCTGGAAACACCATATATTTT. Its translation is CASSPGSGNTIYF.

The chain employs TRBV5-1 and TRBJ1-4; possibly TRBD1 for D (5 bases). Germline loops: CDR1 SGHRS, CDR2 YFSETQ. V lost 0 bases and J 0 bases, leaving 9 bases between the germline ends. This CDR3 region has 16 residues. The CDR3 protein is CASSLEGYATNEKLFF. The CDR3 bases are TGCGCCAGCAGCTTGGAGGGGTATGCAACTAATGAAAAACTGTTTTTT.

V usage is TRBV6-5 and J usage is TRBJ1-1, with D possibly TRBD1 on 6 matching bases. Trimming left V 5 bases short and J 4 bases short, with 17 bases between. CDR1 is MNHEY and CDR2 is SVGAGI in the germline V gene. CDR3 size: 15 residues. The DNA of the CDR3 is TGTGCCAGCAGTAGGGGGGGGTTGGGAGGCACTGAAGCTTTCTTT. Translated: CASSRGGLGGTEAFF.

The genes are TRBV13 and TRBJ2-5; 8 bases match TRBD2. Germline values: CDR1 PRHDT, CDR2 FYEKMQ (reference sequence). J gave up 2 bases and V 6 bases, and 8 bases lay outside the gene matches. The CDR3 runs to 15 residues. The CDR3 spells CASSPGGPRQETQYF. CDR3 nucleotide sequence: TGTGCCAGCAGTCCGGGGGGGCCGCGGCAAGAGACCCAGTACTTC.

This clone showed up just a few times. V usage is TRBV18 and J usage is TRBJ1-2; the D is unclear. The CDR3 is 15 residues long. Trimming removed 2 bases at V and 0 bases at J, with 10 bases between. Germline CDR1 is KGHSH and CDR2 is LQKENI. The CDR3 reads CASSPTAQTNYGYTF. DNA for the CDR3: TGTGCCAGCTCACCAACAGCACAAACTAACTATGGCTACACCTTC.

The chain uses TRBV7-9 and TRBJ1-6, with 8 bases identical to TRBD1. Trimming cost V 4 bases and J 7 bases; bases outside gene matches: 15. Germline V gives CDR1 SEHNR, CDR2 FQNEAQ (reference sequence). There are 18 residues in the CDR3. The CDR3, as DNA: TGTGCCAGCAGCTCTATTGCTACTGAAAGACAGGGGAATTCACCCCTCCACTTT. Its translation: CASSSIATERQGNSPLHF.